Listed below are T cell receptor beta chains from one sample, sequenced in a study of T cell changes during pregnancy in multiple sclerosis. The table came from immunoSEQ multiplex PCR; TCRdb's copy has only in-frame clones and leaves some out. The data contain about 40,000 clones, roughly 84% of them singletons. The source material was CD8+ T cells from peripheral blood mononuclear cells, sampled in the first trimester of pregnancy. Receptors originate from a female donor with multiple sclerosis, enrolled in a pregnancy study. The CDR3 runs from the conserved cysteine through the conserved F or W. A D gene is named only where the DNA matches it firmly. Clone sizes are given selectively: once, few, many, or a class where the clone is expanded.

CDR3 DNA: TGTGCCAGCAGCGTCAGGGGGGACGTGAACACTGAAGCTTTCTTT; CDR3 protein: CASSVRGDVNTEAFF; D gene: TRBD1; J gene: TRBJ1-1; V gene: TRBV9; clone size: -
CDR3 DNA: TGTGCCAGCAGCCAAGCCCAGGGGAGAGAAAAACTGTTTTTT; CDR3 protein: CASSQAQGREKLFF; D gene: -; J gene: TRBJ1-4; V gene: TRBV4-2; clone size: -
CDR3 DNA: TGTGCCAGCAGCCTGAACAGGGGGTCCTACGAGCAGTACTTC; CDR3 protein: CASSLNRGSYEQYF; D gene: TRBD1; J gene: TRBJ2-7; V gene: TRBV4-2; clone size: -
CDR3 DNA: TGTGCCAGCAGCGAGGGACTAGCGGGGGGGCAGGTAAACAATGAGCAGTTCTTC; CDR3 protein: CASSEGLAGGQVNNEQFF; D gene: TRBD2; J gene: TRBJ2-1; V gene: TRBV11-2; clone size: -
CDR3 DNA: TGCGCCAGCAGCCAAGTGGCCCAGTCCTACGAGCAGTACTTC; CDR3 protein: CASSQVAQSYEQYF; D gene: -; J gene: TRBJ2-7; V gene: TRBV4-1; clone size: -
CDR3 DNA: TGTGCCAGCAGCTTCCGCGGTCCTCAAGAGACCCAGTACTTC; CDR3 protein: CASSFRGPQETQYF; D gene: -; J gene: TRBJ2-5; V gene: TRBV13; clone size: -
CDR3 DNA: TGCGCCAGCGGCACCCCAACAGGGACTGAAGCTTTCTTT; CDR3 protein: CASGTPTGTEAFF; D gene: -; J gene: TRBJ1-1; V gene: TRBV4-1; clone size: -
CDR3 DNA: TGTGCCAGCAGCGAGGGCCCGAATCCCTACAATGAGCAGTTCTTC; CDR3 protein: CASSEGPNPYNEQFF; D gene: -; J gene: TRBJ2-1; V gene: TRBV6-5; clone size: -
CDR3 DNA: TGTGCCAGCAGCCCACGGACAGGGTCAGGGTACGAGCAGTACTTC; CDR3 protein: CASSPRTGSGYEQYF; D gene: TRBD1; J gene: TRBJ2-7; V gene: TRBV9; clone size: -
CDR3 DNA: TGTGCCAGCAGTCCTCCGAAGGGAGAGGCCTACGAGCAGTACTTC; CDR3 protein: CASSPPKGEAYEQYF; D gene: -; J gene: TRBJ2-7; V gene: TRBV28; clone size: -
CDR3 DNA: TGTGCCAGCAGCTGGAGCGGGGAGGAGCAGTACTTC; CDR3 protein: CASSWSGEEQYF; D gene: TRBD2; J gene: TRBJ2-7; V gene: TRBV5-5; clone size: many
CDR3 DNA: TGTGCCGGGGGACTAGGAGCCTACGAGCAGTACTTC; CDR3 protein: CAGGLGAYEQYF; D gene: TRBD2; J gene: TRBJ2-7; V gene: TRBV30; clone size: -
CDR3 DNA: TGTGCCAGCAGCTACTTAACAGGGGGCACTGAAGCTTTCTTT; CDR3 protein: CASSYLTGGTEAFF; D gene: TRBD1; J gene: TRBJ1-1; V gene: TRBV7-9; clone size: -
CDR3 DNA: TGTGCCAGCAGCTTAGATGCCAGTTCCTACAATGAGCAGTTCTTC; CDR3 protein: CASSLDASSYNEQFF; D gene: -; J gene: TRBJ2-1; V gene: TRBV7-8; clone size: -
CDR3 DNA: TGTGCCAGCAGCTTGGCCCCGGGGGACAATCAGCCCCAGCATTTT; CDR3 protein: CASSLAPGDNQPQHF; D gene: -; J gene: TRBJ1-5; V gene: TRBV5-6; clone size: -
CDR3 DNA: TGTGCCAGTAGTGCGCGCTTCAGGGGGCTGAACACTGAAGCTTTCTTT; CDR3 protein: CASSARFRGLNTEAFF; D gene: TRBD1; J gene: TRBJ1-1; V gene: TRBV19; clone size: -
CDR3 DNA: TGTGCCAGCAGTGAGTCAGGAGGGCAGTACAATGAGCAGTTCTTC; CDR3 protein: CASSESGGQYNEQFF; D gene: -; J gene: TRBJ2-1; V gene: TRBV6-4; clone size: many
CDR3 DNA: TGTGCCAGCAGCATACTAGCGGGGGGGACTTCCTCCTACAATGAGCAGTTCTTC; CDR3 protein: CASSILAGGTSSYNEQFF; D gene: TRBD2; J gene: TRBJ2-1; V gene: TRBV7-3; clone size: -
CDR3 DNA: TGTGCCAGCAGCTACCCAGGGGCGTCACCCCTCCACTTT; CDR3 protein: CASSYPGASPLHF; D gene: -; J gene: TRBJ1-6; V gene: TRBV7-8; clone size: -
CDR3 DNA: TGCGCCAGCAGCCCGAAGCGGGATTTCTCCTACGAGCAGTACTTC; CDR3 protein: CASSPKRDFSYEQYF; D gene: TRBD2; J gene: TRBJ2-7; V gene: TRBV5-1; clone size: -
CDR3 DNA: TGCGCCAGCAGCCAAGGGACAGGGGCTAATGAAAAACTGTTTTTT; CDR3 protein: CASSQGTGANEKLFF; D gene: TRBD1; J gene: TRBJ1-4; V gene: TRBV4-3; clone size: -
CDR3 DNA: TGTGCCAGTAGTAAACGGACTTCGACAGGGTCCCCCTACGAGCAGTACTTC; CDR3 protein: CASSKRTSTGSPYEQYF; D gene: TRBD1; J gene: TRBJ2-7; V gene: TRBV19; clone size: -
CDR3 DNA: TGTGCCAGCAGCCCAAGCCCGCAGGGGATGGCTTTCTTT; CDR3 protein: CASSPSPQGMAFF; D gene: -; J gene: TRBJ1-1; V gene: TRBV21-1; clone size: once
CDR3 DNA: TGTGCCAGCAGGGGGGCTATGTATAGCAATCAGCCCCAGCATTTT; CDR3 protein: CASRGAMYSNQPQHF; D gene: -; J gene: TRBJ1-5; V gene: TRBV2; clone size: few
CDR3 DNA: TGTGCCAGTACCTGGACAGGGGGCGACGGCTACACCTTC; CDR3 protein: CASTWTGGDGYTF; D gene: TRBD1; J gene: TRBJ1-2; V gene: TRBV5-5; clone size: once
CDR3 DNA: TGTGCCAGCAGTATAGGGGGGGGCGGTGGGACAGATACGCAGTATTTT; CDR3 protein: CASSIGGGGGTDTQYF; D gene: -; J gene: TRBJ2-3; V gene: TRBV6-6; clone size: -
CDR3 DNA: TGTGCCTGGAGTGTACGGCAGGTGGACGAGCAGTACTTC; CDR3 protein: CAWSVRQVDEQYF; D gene: -; J gene: TRBJ2-7; V gene: TRBV30; clone size: -
CDR3 DNA: TGTGCCAGCAGCTTGGGGCAGGGTAACTATGGCTACACCTTC; CDR3 protein: CASSLGQGNYGYTF; D gene: -; J gene: TRBJ1-2; V gene: TRBV7-3; clone size: -
CDR3 DNA: TGTGCCAGCAGCTTAGTTAGCGGGGGTTCCTACGAGCAGTACTTC; CDR3 protein: CASSLVSGGSYEQYF; D gene: TRBD2; J gene: TRBJ2-7; V gene: TRBV7-9; clone size: once
CDR3 DNA: TGTGCCAGCAGCTTAGCACCCGGGACAGGGGCCACTGAAGCTTTCTTT; CDR3 protein: CASSLAPGTGATEAFF; D gene: TRBD1; J gene: TRBJ1-1; V gene: TRBV7-6; clone size: -
CDR3 DNA: TGTGCCAGCAGCCACACTAGCGGGGGGGTAACAGATACGCAGTATTTT; CDR3 protein: CASSHTSGGVTDTQYF; D gene: TRBD2; J gene: TRBJ2-3; V gene: TRBV9; clone size: -
CDR3 DNA: TGTGCCAGCAGCTTGAGGGGACAGGGGCCTTACAATGAGCAGTTCTTC; CDR3 protein: CASSLRGQGPYNEQFF; D gene: TRBD1; J gene: TRBJ2-1; V gene: TRBV5-5; clone size: -
CDR3 DNA: TGTGCCTGGAGTGCCCTAGCGGGGGGGCCGTATGAGCAGTTCTTC; CDR3 protein: CAWSALAGGPYEQFF; D gene: TRBD2; J gene: TRBJ2-1; V gene: TRBV30; clone size: -
CDR3 DNA: TGTGCCAGCAGGCCCGGGACAGGGTCTGGTGGCTACACCTTC; CDR3 protein: CASRPGTGSGGYTF; D gene: TRBD1; J gene: TRBJ1-2; V gene: TRBV27; clone size: -
CDR3 DNA: TGTGCCAGCAGCTTGCGGGACACCTCACCCCTCCACTTT; CDR3 protein: CASSLRDTSPLHF; D gene: -; J gene: TRBJ1-6; V gene: TRBV5-6; clone size: -
CDR3 DNA: TGTGCCAGCAGCGTTTCTACGGGGGAGCAGTACTTC; CDR3 protein: CASSVSTGEQYF; D gene: -; J gene: TRBJ2-7; V gene: TRBV6-6; clone size: -
CDR3 DNA: TGTGCCAGCAGTTACTCGTCGGGGGGATCAGATACGCAGTATTTT; CDR3 protein: CASSYSSGGSDTQYF; D gene: TRBD2; J gene: TRBJ2-3; V gene: TRBV6-6; clone size: -
CDR3 DNA: TGTGCCAGCAGCCAGACAGGGATCTCCTACGAGCAGTACTTC; CDR3 protein: CASSQTGISYEQYF; D gene: TRBD1; J gene: TRBJ2-7; V gene: TRBV27; clone size: -
CDR3 DNA: TGTGCCAGCAGCTTGTATACAGGGGACTACGAGCAGTACTTC; CDR3 protein: CASSLYTGDYEQYF; D gene: TRBD1; J gene: TRBJ2-7; V gene: TRBV5-5; clone size: -
CDR3 DNA: TGTGCCAGTAGTTTGGCAGGGGCGGACGAGCAGTACTTC; CDR3 protein: CASSLAGADEQYF; D gene: -; J gene: TRBJ2-7; V gene: TRBV19; clone size: -
CDR3 DNA: TGTGCCAGCAGCTTAGGGGCGTCCACTAACTATGGCTACACCTTC; CDR3 protein: CASSLGASTNYGYTF; D gene: -; J gene: TRBJ1-2; V gene: TRBV7-9; clone size: -
CDR3 DNA: TGTGCCACCTGGGGGGGCCAAAATGAGCAGTTCTTC; CDR3 protein: CATWGGQNEQFF; D gene: -; J gene: TRBJ2-1; V gene: TRBV27; clone size: -
CDR3 DNA: TGCGCCAGCAGCTTGACAGGGGGCTACGAGCAGTACTTC; CDR3 protein: CASSLTGGYEQYF; D gene: TRBD1; J gene: TRBJ2-7; V gene: TRBV5-1; clone size: -
CDR3 DNA: TGTGCCAGTAGTATTGGTCGGGGAACCTCCTACGAGCAGTACTTC; CDR3 protein: CASSIGRGTSYEQYF; D gene: -; J gene: TRBJ2-7; V gene: TRBV19; clone size: medium-sized
CDR3 DNA: TGTGCCAGCAGCTTATACCTCTCTAACTACGAGCAGTACTTC; CDR3 protein: CASSLYLSNYEQYF; D gene: -; J gene: TRBJ2-7; V gene: TRBV7-6; clone size: -
CDR3 DNA: TGTGCCAGCAGTGAGAGACAGGGGGCTTCCTATGGCTACACCTTC; CDR3 protein: CASSERQGASYGYTF; D gene: TRBD1; J gene: TRBJ1-2; V gene: TRBV6-4; clone size: -
CDR3 DNA: TGTGCCAGCAGTGAACCCGGAGTAGCGGGGACGGATACGCAGTATTTT; CDR3 protein: CASSEPGVAGTDTQYF; D gene: TRBD2; J gene: TRBJ2-3; V gene: TRBV2; clone size: -
CDR3 DNA: TGTGCCAGCAGCTTAGGCGGGCGGTTCACAGATACGCAGTATTTT; CDR3 protein: CASSLGGRFTDTQYF; D gene: -; J gene: TRBJ2-3; V gene: TRBV11-2; clone size: -
CDR3 DNA: TGTGCCAGCAGCCCCCGTGGGCCGGGCACAGATACGCAGTATTTT; CDR3 protein: CASSPRGPGTDTQYF; D gene: -; J gene: TRBJ2-3; V gene: TRBV11-3; clone size: -
CDR3 DNA: TGTGCCAGCAGCAGGACTAGCGGGGGCGGTGATACGCAGTATTTT; CDR3 protein: CASSRTSGGGDTQYF; D gene: TRBD2; J gene: TRBJ2-3; V gene: TRBV7-7; clone size: -
CDR3 DNA: TGTGCCAGCAGCGTAGGGGACACCCCCTACGAGCAGTACTTC; CDR3 protein: CASSVGDTPYEQYF; D gene: -; J gene: TRBJ2-7; V gene: TRBV9; clone size: -
CDR3 DNA: TGTGCCTCTCGGGGGACAGGGCAGTTCGTTAATGGCTACACCTTC; CDR3 protein: CASRGTGQFVNGYTF; D gene: TRBD1; J gene: TRBJ1-2; V gene: TRBV27; clone size: -
CDR3 DNA: TGTGCCAGCAACCAGGGTGGCAATGAGCAGTTCTTC; CDR3 protein: CASNQGGNEQFF; D gene: -; J gene: TRBJ2-1; V gene: TRBV5-4; clone size: -
CDR3 DNA: TGTGCCAGCAGCGCCCCATCGGGGGGGGGCCGAGAGACCCAGTACTTC; CDR3 protein: CASSAPSGGGRETQYF; D gene: TRBD2; J gene: TRBJ2-5; V gene: TRBV13; clone size: -
CDR3 DNA: TGTGCCAGCAGCCACTTCCGAGGGACCTACGAGCAGTACTTC; CDR3 protein: CASSHFRGTYEQYF; D gene: -; J gene: TRBJ2-7; V gene: TRBV11-2; clone size: -
CDR3 DNA: TGTGCCAGCAGCTTTGGCTTGGGAGGACCTGGAAACACCATATATTTT; CDR3 protein: CASSFGLGGPGNTIYF; D gene: -; J gene: TRBJ1-3; V gene: TRBV7-2; clone size: once
CDR3 DNA: TGTGCCAGCAGCTTGACAGGGGGAATCTACGAGCAGTACTTC; CDR3 protein: CASSLTGGIYEQYF; D gene: TRBD1; J gene: TRBJ2-7; V gene: TRBV7-8; clone size: -
CDR3 DNA: TGTGCCAGCAGTTCCCGGGACAGGGGGCTAACTACTAATGAAAAACTGTTTTTT; CDR3 protein: CASSSRDRGLTTNEKLFF; D gene: TRBD1; J gene: TRBJ1-4; V gene: TRBV27; clone size: -
CDR3 DNA: TGTGCCAGCAGCAGCTACCACAGGGGGACAGCCTACGAGCAGTACTTC; CDR3 protein: CASSSYHRGTAYEQYF; D gene: -; J gene: TRBJ2-7; V gene: TRBV21-1; clone size: -